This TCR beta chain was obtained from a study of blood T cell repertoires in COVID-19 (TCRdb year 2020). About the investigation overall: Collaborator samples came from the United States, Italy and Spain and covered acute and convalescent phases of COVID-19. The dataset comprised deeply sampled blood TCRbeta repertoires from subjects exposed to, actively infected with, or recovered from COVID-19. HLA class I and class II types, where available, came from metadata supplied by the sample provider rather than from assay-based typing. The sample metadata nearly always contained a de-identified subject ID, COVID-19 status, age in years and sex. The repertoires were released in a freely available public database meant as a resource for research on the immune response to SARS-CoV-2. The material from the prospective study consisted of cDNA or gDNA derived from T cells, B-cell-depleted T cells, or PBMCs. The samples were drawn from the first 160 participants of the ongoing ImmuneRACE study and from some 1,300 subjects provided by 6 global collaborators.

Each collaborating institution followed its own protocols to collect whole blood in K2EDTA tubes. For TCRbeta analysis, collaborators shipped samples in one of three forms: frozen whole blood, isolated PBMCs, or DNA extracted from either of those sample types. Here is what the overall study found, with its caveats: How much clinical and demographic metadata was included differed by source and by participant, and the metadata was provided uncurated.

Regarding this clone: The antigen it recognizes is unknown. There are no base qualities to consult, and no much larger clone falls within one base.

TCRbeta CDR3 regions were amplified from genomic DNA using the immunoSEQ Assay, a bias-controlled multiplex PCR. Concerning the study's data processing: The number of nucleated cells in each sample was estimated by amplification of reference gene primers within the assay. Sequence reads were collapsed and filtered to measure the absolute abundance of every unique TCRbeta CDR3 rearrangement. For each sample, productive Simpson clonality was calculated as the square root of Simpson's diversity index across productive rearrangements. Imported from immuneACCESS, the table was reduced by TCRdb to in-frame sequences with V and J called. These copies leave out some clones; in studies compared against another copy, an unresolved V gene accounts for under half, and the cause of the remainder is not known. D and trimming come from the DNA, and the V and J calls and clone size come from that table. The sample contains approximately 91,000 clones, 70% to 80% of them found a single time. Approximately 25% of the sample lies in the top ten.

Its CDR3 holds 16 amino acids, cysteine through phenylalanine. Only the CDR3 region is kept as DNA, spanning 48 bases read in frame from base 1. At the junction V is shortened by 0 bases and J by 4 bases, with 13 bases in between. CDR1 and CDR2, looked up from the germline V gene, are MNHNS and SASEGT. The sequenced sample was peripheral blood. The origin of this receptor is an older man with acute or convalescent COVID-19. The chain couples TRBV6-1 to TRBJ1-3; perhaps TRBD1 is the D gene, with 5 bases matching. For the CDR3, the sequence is CASSEAFPGNGNTIYF. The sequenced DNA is TGTGCCAGCAGTGAAGCCTTTCCAGGGAACGGAAACACCATATATTTT.